These T cell receptor beta chains were read from a single sample in a study of human T cells and chemical hapten exposure. One entry per CDR3 protein, called by TCRdb with MiXCR from the RACE reads. Of some 79,000 distinct CDR3 sequences in the sample, about 10% were seen once. The material was whole blood, obtained in connection with sensitization to the hapten diphenylcyclopropenone (DPC). These receptors originate from a woman aged 45-60 years with alopecia areata. Some clones in this sample may be carry-over from other donors' samples. The CDR3 runs from the conserved cysteine through the conserved F or W. Each record gives: clone size, D gene, V gene, J gene, CDR3 protein, CDR3 DNA. The D gene is left open where the match is weak. A row's size may be missing; if present it is once, few, many or a size class.

many	-	TRBV18	TRBJ2-5	CASSRATDQETQYF	TGTGCCAGCTCTCGAGCCACAGATCAAGAGACCCAGTACTTC
-	TRBD1	TRBV12-3/TRBV12-4	TRBJ2-5	CASRHRTGVLETQYF	TGTGCCAGCAGACACAGGACAGGGGTTTTGGAGACCCAGTACTTC
many	-	TRBV29-1	TRBJ1-1	CSVTWGRGRLSEAFF	TGCAGCGTTACATGGGGCCGGGGGCGATTATCTGAAGCTTTCTTT
-	-	TRBV7-2	TRBJ2-7	CASSLDGGPYEQYF	TGTGCCAGCAGCTTGGACGGGGGCCCCTACGAGCAGTACTTC
-	-	TRBV30	TRBJ1-6	CAWNNRSPLHF	TGTGCCTGGAATAACCGTTCACCCCTCCACTTT
many	TRBD2	TRBV6-2/TRBV6-3	TRBJ2-2	CASSYLGLAENTGELFF	TGTGCCAGCAGTTACCTAGGACTAGCCGAGAACACCGGGGAGCTGTTTTTT
many	-	TRBV5-4	TRBJ2-1	CASSLGFDWDHEVDEQFF	TGTGCCAGCAGCTTGGGGTTTGATTGGGACCACGAAGTCGATGAGCAGTTCTTC
many	-	TRBV7-2	TRBJ2-6	CASSPPGSGANVLTF	TGTGCCAGCAGCCCCCCTGGCTCTGGGGCCAACGTCCTGACTTTC
-	-	TRBV10-3	TRBJ2-4	CAISEGKNIQYF	TGTGCCATCAGTGAGGGCAAAAACATTCAGTACTTC
many	-	TRBV7-9	TRBJ1-1	CASSLGGRNTEAFF	TGTGCCAGCAGCTTAGGCGGCAGAAACACTGAAGCTTTCTTT
few	-	TRBV19	TRBJ2-1	CASRDQGLLSYNEQFF	TGTGCCAGTAGGGATCAGGGACTTCTCTCCTACAATGAGCAGTTCTTC
-	-	TRBV11-3	TRBJ2-2	CASSLAPNTGELFF	TGTGCCAGCAGCTTAGCTCCGAACACCGGGGAGCTGTTTTTT
few	-	TRBV20-1	TRBJ1-6	CSATLGGDNSPLHF	TGCAGTGCTACGCTGGGGGGGGATAATTCACCCCTCCACTTT
-	-	TRBV7-9	TRBJ2-1	CASSYGLLYNEQFF	TGTGCCAGCAGCTACGGACTACTGTACAATGAGCAGTTCTTC
few	-	TRBV23-1	TRBJ2-4	CASRTVIIAKNIQYF	TGCGCCAGCAGGACTGTTATAATAGCCAAAAACATTCAGTACTTC
-	-	TRBV28	TRBJ2-5	CASSSPGRAAGETQYF	TGTGCCAGCAGTTCCCCCGGCAGGGCGGCGGGAGAGACCCAGTACTTC
-	TRBD2	TRBV18	TRBJ2-1	CASSPPEGLVAGEQFF	TGTGCCAGCTCACCACCGGAGGGTTTGGTAGCGGGCGAGCAGTTCTTC
-	-	TRBV28	TRBJ2-7	CASRLSSYEQYF	TGTGCCAGCAGGCTAAGCTCCTACGAGCAGTACTTC
few	TRBD2	TRBV20-1	TRBJ2-2	CSASSGGGNTGELFF	TGCAGTGCTAGTTCGGGAGGCGGGAACACCGGGGAGCTGTTTTTT
many	TRBD1	TRBV28	TRBJ2-5	CASSLRGPETQYF	TGTGCCAGCAGTTTGAGGGGGCCAGAGACCCAGTACTTC
-	TRBD2	TRBV20-1	TRBJ2-2	CSARGGSGTGELFF	TGCAGTGCTAGAGGCGGGAGCGGCACCGGGGAGCTGTTTTTT
-	TRBD2	TRBV7-2	TRBJ2-2	CASSLGGSGAGTGELFF	TGTGCCAGCAGCTTAGGAGGTAGCGGGGCGGGCACCGGGGAGCTGTTTTTT
many	-	TRBV2	TRBJ1-2	CASSGGGARGYTF	TGTGCCAGCAGTGGCGGGGGGGCGCGAGGCTACACCTTC
many	-	TRBV2	TRBJ1-4	CASSENGRNEKLFF	TGTGCCAGCAGTGAGAACGGACGAAATGAAAAACTGTTTTTT
many	TRBD1	TRBV7-6	TRBJ1-4	CASSIGTGGYEKLFF	TGTGCCAGCAGCATCGGGACAGGGGGCTATGAAAAACTGTTTTTT
many	TRBD2	TRBV9	TRBJ2-1	CASSVLAGGGNEQFF	TGTGCCAGCAGCGTGTTAGCGGGAGGGGGCAATGAGCAGTTCTTC
many	-	TRBV5-1	TRBJ1-1	CASSLTGANTEAFF	TGCGCCAGCAGCTTGACGGGGGCGAACACTGAAGCTTTCTTT
many	TRBD2	TRBV9	TRBJ2-5	CASNPGLAGLYQETQYF	TGTGCCAGCAACCCGGGACTAGCGGGGCTGTACCAAGAGACCCAGTACTTC
many	-	TRBV28	TRBJ1-6	CASSTSNSPLHF	TGTGCCAGCAGTACTTCTAATTCACCCCTCCACTTT
few	-	TRBV5-4	TRBJ2-7	CASSAGPSYEQYF	TGTGCCAGCAGCGCGGGACCTTCCTACGAGCAGTACTTC
many	TRBD1	TRBV6-1	TRBJ2-3	CASRTQGAADTQYF	TGTGCCAGCAGAACTCAGGGGGCGGCAGATACGCAGTATTTT
-	-	TRBV6-6	TRBJ1-2	CASRDQLNYGYTF	TGTGCCAGCAGAGATCAACTTAACTATGGCTACACCTTC
many	TRBD2	TRBV2	TRBJ2-1	CASSASRGLVNTNEQFF	TGTGCCAGCAGTGCTAGTAGGGGACTAGTAAACACCAATGAGCAGTTCTTC
-	TRBD2	TRBV6-6	TRBJ2-3	CASSPREALSTDTQYF	TGTGCCAGCAGTCCGCGGGAGGCCCTTAGCACAGATACGCAGTATTTT
-	TRBD2	TRBV28	TRBJ2-7	CASSTTWTSETYEQYF	TGTGCCAGCAGCACTACCTGGACTAGCGAAACCTACGAGCAGTACTTC
many	-	TRBV7-2	TRBJ2-7	CASSLAPGSAYEQYF	TGTGCCAGCAGCTTAGCGCCGGGGTCCGCCTACGAGCAGTACTTC
many	TRBD2	TRBV29-1	TRBJ2-3	CSVSSGATDTQYF	TGCAGCGTTTCTAGCGGGGCCACAGATACGCAGTATTTT
many	TRBD1	TRBV7-9	TRBJ1-6	CASSYHDRGQNSPLHF	TGTGCCAGCAGTTACCACGACAGGGGGCAAAATTCACCCCTCCACTTT
-	TRBD2	TRBV5-5	TRBJ2-1	CASSPGLAGNNEQFF	TGTGCCAGCAGCCCGGGACTAGCGGGAAACAATGAGCAGTTCTTC
-	-	TRBV20-1	TRBJ1-6	CSARIWDSPLHF	TGCAGTGCTCGTATATGGGATTCACCCCTCCACTTT